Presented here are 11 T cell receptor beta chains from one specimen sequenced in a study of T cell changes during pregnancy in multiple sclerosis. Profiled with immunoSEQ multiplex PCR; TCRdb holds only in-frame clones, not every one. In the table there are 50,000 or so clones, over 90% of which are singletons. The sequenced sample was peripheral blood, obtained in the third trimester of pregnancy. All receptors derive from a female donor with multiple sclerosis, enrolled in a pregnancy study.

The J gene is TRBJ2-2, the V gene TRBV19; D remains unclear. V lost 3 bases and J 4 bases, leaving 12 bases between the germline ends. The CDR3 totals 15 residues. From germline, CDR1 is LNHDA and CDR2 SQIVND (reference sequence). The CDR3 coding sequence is TGTGCCAGTAGTATGCAGACACAAAGCACCGGGGAGCTGTTTTTT. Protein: CASSMQTQSTGELFF.

The chain's CDR3 is CASSLGTSGTDTQYF. CDR3 bases: TGTGCCAGCAGCTTAGGGACTAGCGGGACAGATACGCAGTATTTT. J is TRBJ2-3 and V is TRBV7-9, with TRBD2 matching over 11 bases. V lost 1 base, J lost 3 bases, and 0 bases stayed unmatched. Per the germline V gene, CDR1 is SEHNR and CDR2 is FQNEAQ (reference sequence). CDR3 length equals 15 residues.

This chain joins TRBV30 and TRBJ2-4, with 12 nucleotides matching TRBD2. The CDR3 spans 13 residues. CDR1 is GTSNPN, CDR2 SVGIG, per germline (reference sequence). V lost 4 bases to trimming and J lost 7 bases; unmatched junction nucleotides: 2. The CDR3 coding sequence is TGTGCCTGGAAACTAGCGGGAGGTAACATTCAGTACTTC. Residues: CAWKLAGGNIQYF.

The CDR3 DNA reads TGCGCCAGCAGCCAGGACAGGGATGGTGGCTACACCTTC. Protein sequence: CASSQDRDGGYTF. This chain connects TRBV4-3 to TRBJ1-2; 8 bases map to TRBD1. V shed 3 bases and J 7 bases; nucleotides not matched to a gene: 4. Looked up from germline, CDR1 is LGHNA and CDR2 is YSLEER. This CDR3 is 13 amino acids long.

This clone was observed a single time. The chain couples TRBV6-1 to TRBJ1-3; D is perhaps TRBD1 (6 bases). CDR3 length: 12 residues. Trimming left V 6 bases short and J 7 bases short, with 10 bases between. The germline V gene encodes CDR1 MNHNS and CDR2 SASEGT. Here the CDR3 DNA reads TGTGCCAGCAGGACAGGAAGGAACACCATATATTTT. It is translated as CASRTGRNTIYF.

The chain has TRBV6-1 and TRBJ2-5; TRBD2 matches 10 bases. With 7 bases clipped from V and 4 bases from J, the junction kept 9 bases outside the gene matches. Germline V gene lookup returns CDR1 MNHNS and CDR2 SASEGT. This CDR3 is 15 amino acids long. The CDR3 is CASTPSGSDRETQYF. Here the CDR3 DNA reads TGTGCCAGCACCCCTAGCGGGAGTGATAGAGAGACCCAGTACTTC.

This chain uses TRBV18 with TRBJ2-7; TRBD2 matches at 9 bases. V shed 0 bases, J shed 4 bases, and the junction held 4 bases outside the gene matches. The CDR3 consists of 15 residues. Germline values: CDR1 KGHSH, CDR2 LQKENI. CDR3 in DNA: TGTGCCAGCTCACCACCGAGGACTAGCGCTTACGAGCAGTACTTC. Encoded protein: CASSPPRTSAYEQYF.

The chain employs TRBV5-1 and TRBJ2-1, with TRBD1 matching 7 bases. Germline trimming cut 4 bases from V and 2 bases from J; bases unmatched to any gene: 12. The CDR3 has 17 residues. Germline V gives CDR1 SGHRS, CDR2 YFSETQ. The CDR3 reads CASSNSRQGKTYNEQFF. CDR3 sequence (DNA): TGCGCCAGCAGCAATTCCCGACAGGGCAAAACCTACAATGAGCAGTTCTTC.

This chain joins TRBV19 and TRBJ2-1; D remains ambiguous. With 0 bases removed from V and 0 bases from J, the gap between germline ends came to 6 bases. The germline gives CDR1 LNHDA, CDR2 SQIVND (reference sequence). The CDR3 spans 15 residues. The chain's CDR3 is CASSIDGSSYNEQFF. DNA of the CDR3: TGTGCCAGTAGTATAGATGGTAGCTCCTACAATGAGCAGTTCTTC. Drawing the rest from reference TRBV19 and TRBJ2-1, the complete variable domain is DGGITQSPKYLFRKEGQNVTLSCEQNLNHDAMYWYRQDPGQGLRLIYYSQIVNDFQKGDIAEGYSVSREKKESFPLTVTSAQKNPTAFYLCASSIDGSSYNEQFFGPGTRLTVL.

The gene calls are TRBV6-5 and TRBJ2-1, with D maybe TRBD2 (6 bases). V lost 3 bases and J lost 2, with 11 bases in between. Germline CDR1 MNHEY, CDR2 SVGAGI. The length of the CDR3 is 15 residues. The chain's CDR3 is CASSYGRTTYNEQFF. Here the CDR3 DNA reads TGTGCCAGCAGTTATGGGAGGACCACCTACAATGAGCAGTTCTTC.

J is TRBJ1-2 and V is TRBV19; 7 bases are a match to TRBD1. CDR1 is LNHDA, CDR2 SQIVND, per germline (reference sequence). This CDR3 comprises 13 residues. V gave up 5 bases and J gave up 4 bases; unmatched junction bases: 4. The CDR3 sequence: CASSPRDSYGYTF. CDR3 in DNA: TGTGCCAGTAGTCCCCGGGACAGCTATGGCTACACCTTC.